A selection of T cell receptor beta chains follows, all from one sample in a study of CD8 T cells in ankylosing spondylitis. Each CDR3 protein gets one entry after TCRdb re-called the 5' RACE reads with MiXCR. The sample carries around 890,000 distinct CDR3 sequences, about 12% recorded once. Material: blood, either unsorted or a sorted T cell fraction (not recorded which). These receptors came from a male donor with ankylosing spondylitis. CDR3s include the opening cysteine and the closing phenylalanine or tryptophan. D genes are given only for firm matches. Expanded clones are given a class, and other clones once, few, many or no size at all.

j_call | v_call | d_call | clone_size | cdr3_aa | cdr3_nt
TRBJ1-2 | TRBV7-9 | NA | NA | CASSSTVGYTF | TGTGCCAGCAGTTCAACAGTGGGCTACACCTTC
TRBJ1-1 | TRBV5-1 | NA | few | CASSLRAGHAEAFF | TGCGCCAGCAGCTTGAGGGCCGGGCACGCTGAAGCTTTCTTT
TRBJ2-3 | TRBV28 | NA | NA | CASGVDTQYF | TGTGCCAGCGGGGTAGATACGCAGTATTTT
TRBJ2-5 | TRBV20-1 | TRBD2 | many | CSARDRLAGGRETQYF | TGCAGTGCTAGGGACCGACTAGCGGGAGGGAGAGAGACCCAGTACTTC
TRBJ2-3 | TRBV5-1 | NA | many | CASSSTVTDTQYF | TGCGCCAGCAGCTCAACGGTAACAGATACGCAGTATTTT
TRBJ2-7 | TRBV29-1 | NA | many | CSVIKRHGEQYF | TGCAGCGTTATTAAAAGACACGGCGAGCAGTACTTC
TRBJ2-7 | TRBV9 | NA | few | CASSGRGTASYEQYF | TGTGCCAGCAGCGGTCGTGGGACGGCCTCCTACGAGCAGTACTTC
TRBJ2-1 | TRBV29-1 | TRBD2 | many | CSGEYRLARRSEQFF | TGCAGCGGTGAATACCGACTAGCGAGACGGAGTGAGCAGTTCTTC
TRBJ1-2 | TRBV4-2 | NA | few | CASSQFNYGYTF | TGTGCCAGCAGCCAGTTTAACTATGGCTACACCTTC
TRBJ1-5 | TRBV20-1 | TRBD1 | NA | CSATGTGGYQPQHF | TGCAGTGCTACCGGGACAGGGGGTTATCAGCCCCAGCATTTT
TRBJ2-6 | TRBV7-9 | TRBD2 | many | CASKLAGREANVLTF | TGTGCCAGCAAATTAGCGGGGCGGGAGGCCAACGTCCTGACTTTC
TRBJ2-1 | TRBV20-1 | NA | few | CSATADHNEQFF | TGCAGTGCTACAGCGGACCACAATGAGCAGTTCTTC
TRBJ2-3 | TRBV5-1 | NA | many | CASSIRTTDTQYF | TGCGCCAGCAGCATTCGGACCACAGATACGCAGTATTTT
TRBJ1-4 | TRBV20-1 | TRBD1 | few | CSARWRTGNEKLFF | TGCAGTGCTAGATGGCGGACAGGGAATGAAAAACTGTTTTTT
TRBJ1-4 | TRBV4-1 | NA | NA | CASSPSGRHNEKLFF | TGCGCCAGCAGCCCGTCCGGTCGCCATAATGAAAAACTGTTTTTT
TRBJ2-1 | TRBV4-2 | TRBD2 | few | CASSQGLAESSYNEQFF | TGTGCCAGCAGCCAGGGACTAGCGGAAAGCTCCTACAATGAGCAGTTCTTC
TRBJ2-7 | TRBV20-1 | NA | few | CSAFAVMSASSYEQYF | TGCAGTGCTTTCGCCGTAATGAGCGCTAGCTCCTACGAGCAGTACTTC
TRBJ1-1 | TRBV12-3/TRBV12-4 | NA | NA | CASSTRRDTEAFF | TGTGCCAGCAGCACCAGGAGGGACACTGAAGCTTTCTTT
TRBJ2-1 | TRBV30 | TRBD2 | NA | CAWTKKGTSGYNEQFF | TGTGCCTGGACCAAAAAGGGGACTAGCGGTTACAATGAGCAGTTCTTC
TRBJ1-6 | TRBV7-9 | NA | few | CASSMGLSNSPLHF | TGTGCCAGCAGCATGGGACTGAGTAATTCACCCCTCCACTTT
TRBJ2-2 | TRBV5-1 | NA | once | CASSLAGYGTGELFF | TGCGCCAGCAGCTTGGCAGGGTACGGCACCGGGGAGCTGTTTTTT
TRBJ2-7 | TRBV18 | TRBD1 | few | CASSPNRGLYEQYF | TGTGCCAGCTCACCCAACAGGGGTCTCTACGAGCAGTACTTC
TRBJ2-6 | TRBV15 | NA | few | CATSTRGSGANVLTF | TGTGCCACCAGCACGCGTGGCTCTGGGGCCAACGTCCTGACTTTC
TRBJ1-5 | TRBV20-1 | TRBD1 | few | CSARTGYRSNQPQHF | TGCAGTGCTAGGACAGGGTATAGGAGCAATCAGCCCCAGCATTTT
TRBJ1-1 | TRBV5-1 | NA | NA | CASSFGGIDTEAFF | TGCGCCAGCAGCTTCGGGGGGATTGACACTGAAGCTTTCTTT
TRBJ2-1 | TRBV29-1 | TRBD1 | many | CSVVTGERAYNEQFF | TGCAGCGTAGTCACAGGGGAAAGGGCCTACAATGAGCAGTTCTTC
TRBJ2-7 | TRBV4-2 | TRBD2 | NA | CASSPLRGTAGGPGEQYF | TGTGCCAGCAGCCCCTTGAGGGGGACAGCGGGGGGGCCGGGGGAGCAGTACTTC
TRBJ1-1 | TRBV20-1 | NA | few | CSARVGTVLYEAFF | TGCAGTGCTAGAGTGGGGACGGTCTTATATGAAGCTTTCTTT
TRBJ1-5 | TRBV7-2 | NA | few | CASSVQVGGQPQHF | TGTGCCAGCAGCGTTCAGGTGGGGGGTCAGCCCCAGCATTTT
TRBJ2-4 | TRBV7-9 | TRBD2 | NA | CASSSTSGKNIQYF | TGTGCCAGCAGCTCGACTAGCGGAAAAAACATTCAGTACTTC
TRBJ2-3 | TRBV20-1 | TRBD2 | few | CSARDSGRTGDTQYF | TGCAGTGCTAGGGATAGCGGGAGAACAGGAGATACGCAGTATTTT
TRBJ2-1 | TRBV27 | TRBD1 | few | CASSLRQGAGGNEQFF | TGTGCCAGCAGTCTCCGACAGGGGGCAGGGGGGAATGAGCAGTTCTTC
TRBJ2-1 | TRBV29-1 | NA | many | CSVGPPNEQFF | TGCAGCGTTGGCCCACCCAATGAGCAGTTCTTC
TRBJ2-1 | TRBV19 | NA | NA | CASSTSGVHEQFF | TGTGCCAGCTCCACGTCCGGTGTCCATGAGCAGTTCTTC
TRBJ2-5 | TRBV5-5 | TRBD1 | NA | CASRPGQQETQYF | TGTGCCAGCAGGCCGGGACAGCAAGAGACCCAGTACTTC
TRBJ2-1 | TRBV24-1 | NA | NA | CATNQNNEQFF | TGTGCCACCAACCAGAACAATGAGCAGTTCTTC
TRBJ1-1 | TRBV7-2 | NA | few | CASSQMGMMNTEAFF | TGTGCCAGCAGCCAAATGGGGATGATGAACACTGAAGCTTTCTTT
TRBJ1-6 | TRBV6-1 | TRBD1 | NA | CASRPDRGFNSPLHF | TGTGCCAGCAGGCCAGACAGGGGATTCAATTCACCCCTCCACTTT
TRBJ2-4 | TRBV20-1 | NA | few | CSASTGRRDIQYF | TGCAGTGCTAGTACCGGGAGACGGGACATTCAGTACTTC
TRBJ1-2 | TRBV5-1 | NA | NA | CASSLGGRGSYGYTF | TGCGCCAGCAGCTTGGGTGGCAGGGGATCCTATGGCTACACCTTC
TRBJ1-1 | TRBV15 | NA | few | CATSRDPADNTEAFF | TGTGCCACCAGCAGAGATCCTGCAGACAACACTGAAGCTTTCTTT
TRBJ1-2 | TRBV20-1 | NA | NA | CSAREEAGYGYTF | TGCAGTGCTAGAGAAGAGGCGGGCTATGGCTACACCTTC
TRBJ2-5 | TRBV11-2 | NA | few | CASSLDLRFRRVRETQYF | TGTGCCAGCAGCTTAGATCTTAGGTTTCGACGGGTTCGAGAGACCCAGTACTTC
TRBJ2-7 | TRBV4-2 | NA | many | CASSQDRADFPYEQYF | TGTGCCAGCAGCCAAGATCGAGCGGACTTCCCCTACGAGCAGTACTTC
TRBJ1-5 | TRBV4-3 | NA | NA | CASSRHRAGNQPQHF | TGCGCCAGCAGCCGCCACAGAGCGGGCAATCAGCCCCAGCATTTT
TRBJ2-5 | TRBV7-2 | NA | many | CASSFLGLQETQYF | TGTGCCAGCAGCTTCCTCGGTTTACAAGAGACCCAGTACTTC
TRBJ2-5 | TRBV20-1 | NA | NA | CSATRQPQETQYF | TGCAGTGCTACTAGACAGCCTCAAGAGACCCAGTACTTC
TRBJ1-5 | TRBV18 | NA | many | CASSPVGDRSNQPQHF | TGTGCCAGCTCACCAGTCGGGGACCGAAGCAATCAGCCCCAGCATTTT
TRBJ2-7 | TRBV6-5 | NA | NA | CASSYLDGTYEQYF | TGTGCCAGCAGTTACCTGGACGGGACCTACGAGCAGTACTTC